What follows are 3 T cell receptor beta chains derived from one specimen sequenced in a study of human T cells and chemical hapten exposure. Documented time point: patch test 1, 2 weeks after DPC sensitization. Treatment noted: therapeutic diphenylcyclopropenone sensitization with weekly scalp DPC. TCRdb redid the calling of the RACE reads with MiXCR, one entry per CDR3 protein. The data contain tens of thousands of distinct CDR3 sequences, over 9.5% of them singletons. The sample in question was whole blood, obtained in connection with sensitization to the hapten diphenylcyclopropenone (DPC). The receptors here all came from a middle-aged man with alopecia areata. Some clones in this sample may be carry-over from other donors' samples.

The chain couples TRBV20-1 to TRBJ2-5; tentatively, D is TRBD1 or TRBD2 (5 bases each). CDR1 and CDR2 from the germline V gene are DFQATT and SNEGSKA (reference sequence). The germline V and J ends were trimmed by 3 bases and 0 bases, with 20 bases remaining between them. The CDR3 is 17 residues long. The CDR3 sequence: CSASTFGAAGYQETQYF. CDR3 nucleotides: TGCAGTGCTAGTACTTTCGGGGCGGCAGGATACCAAGAGACCCAGTACTTC.

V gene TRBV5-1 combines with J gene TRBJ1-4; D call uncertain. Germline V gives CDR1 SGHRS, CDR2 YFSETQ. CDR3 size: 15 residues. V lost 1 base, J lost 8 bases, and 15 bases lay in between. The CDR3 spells CASSLNVGSEEKLFF. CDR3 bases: TGCGCCAGCAGCTTGAATGTTGGTTCGGAGGAAAAACTGTTTTTT.

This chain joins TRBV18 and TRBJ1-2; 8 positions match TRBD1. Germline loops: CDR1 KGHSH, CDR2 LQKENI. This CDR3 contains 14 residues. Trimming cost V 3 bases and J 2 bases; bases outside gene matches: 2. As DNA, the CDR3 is TGTGCCAGCTCACCGCAGGGGGCGAACTATGGCTACACCTTC. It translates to CASSPQGANYGYTF. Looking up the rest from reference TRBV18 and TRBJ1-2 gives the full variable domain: NAGVMQNPRHLVRRRGQEARLRCSPMKGHSHVYWYRQLPEEGLKFMVYLQKENIIDESGMPKERFSAEFPKEGPSILRIQQVVRGDSAAYFCASSPQGANYGYTFGSGTRLTVV.